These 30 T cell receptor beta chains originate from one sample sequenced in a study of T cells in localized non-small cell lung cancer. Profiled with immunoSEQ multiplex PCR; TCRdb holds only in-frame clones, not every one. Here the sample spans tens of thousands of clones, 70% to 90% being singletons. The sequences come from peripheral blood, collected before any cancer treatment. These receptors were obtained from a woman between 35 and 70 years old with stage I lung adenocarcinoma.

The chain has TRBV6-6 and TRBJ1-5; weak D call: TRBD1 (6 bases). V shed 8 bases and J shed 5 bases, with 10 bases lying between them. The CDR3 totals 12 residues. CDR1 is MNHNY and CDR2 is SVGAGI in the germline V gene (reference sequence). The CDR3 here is CASQGKHQPQHF. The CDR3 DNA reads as TGTGCCAGCCAGGGGAAGCATCAGCCCCAGCATTTT.

Written as DNA, the CDR3 is TGTGCCAGCAGTTTATACGGACAGGGAGAAGCTTTCTTT. Amino acid sequence: CASSLYGQGEAFF. V usage is TRBV27 and J usage is TRBJ1-1; 8 bases are shared with TRBD1. The V segment lost 1 base and the J segment 8 bases; nucleotides outside the gene matches: 3. There are 13 residues in the CDR3. The germline gives CDR1 MNHEY, CDR2 SMNVEV (reference sequence).

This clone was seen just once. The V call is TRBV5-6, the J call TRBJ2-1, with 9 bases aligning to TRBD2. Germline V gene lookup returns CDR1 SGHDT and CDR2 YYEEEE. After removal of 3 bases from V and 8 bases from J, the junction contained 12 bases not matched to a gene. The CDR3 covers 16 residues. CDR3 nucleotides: TGTGCCAGCAGCTGGGGATTAGCGGGAGCGTCCTATGAGCAGTTCTTC. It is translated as CASSWGLAGASYEQFF.

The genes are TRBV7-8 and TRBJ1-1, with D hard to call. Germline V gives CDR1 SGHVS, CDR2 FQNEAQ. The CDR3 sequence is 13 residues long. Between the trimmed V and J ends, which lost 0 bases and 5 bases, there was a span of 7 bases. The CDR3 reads CASSLAGVTEAFF. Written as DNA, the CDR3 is TGTGCCAGCAGCTTAGCGGGCGTGACTGAAGCTTTCTTT.

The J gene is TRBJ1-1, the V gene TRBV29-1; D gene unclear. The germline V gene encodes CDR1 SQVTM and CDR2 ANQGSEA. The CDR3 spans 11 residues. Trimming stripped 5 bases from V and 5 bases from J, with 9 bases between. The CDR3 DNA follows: TGCAGCGTTCTGCGGGCGACTGAAGCTTTCTTT. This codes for CSVLRATEAFF.

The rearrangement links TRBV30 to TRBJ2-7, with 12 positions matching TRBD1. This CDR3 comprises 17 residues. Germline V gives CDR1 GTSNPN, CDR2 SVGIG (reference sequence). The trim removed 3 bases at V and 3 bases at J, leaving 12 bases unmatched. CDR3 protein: CAWSVGTGGFLVYEQYF. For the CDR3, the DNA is TGTGCCTGGAGCGTTGGGACAGGGGGCTTCTTGGTCTACGAGCAGTACTTC. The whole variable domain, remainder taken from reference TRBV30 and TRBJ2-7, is SQTIHQWPATLVQPVGSPLSLECTVEGTSNPNLYWYRQAAGRGLQLLFYSVGIGQISSEVPQNLSASRPQDRQFILSSKKLLLSDSGFYLCAWSVGTGGFLVYEQYFGPGTRLTVT.

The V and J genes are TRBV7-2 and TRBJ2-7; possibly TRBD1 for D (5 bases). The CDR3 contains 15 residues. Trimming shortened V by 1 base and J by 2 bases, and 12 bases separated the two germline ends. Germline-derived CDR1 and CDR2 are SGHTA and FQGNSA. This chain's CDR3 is CASSLVAQETYEQYF. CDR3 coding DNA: TGTGCCAGCAGCTTAGTAGCACAGGAGACCTACGAGCAGTACTTC. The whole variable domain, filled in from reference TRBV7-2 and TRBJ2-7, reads GAGVSQSPSNKVTEKGKDVELRCDPISGHTALYWYRQSLGQGLEFLIYFQGNSAPDKSGLPSDRFSAERTGGSVSTLTIQRTQQEDSAVYLCASSLVAQETYEQYFGPGTRLTVT.

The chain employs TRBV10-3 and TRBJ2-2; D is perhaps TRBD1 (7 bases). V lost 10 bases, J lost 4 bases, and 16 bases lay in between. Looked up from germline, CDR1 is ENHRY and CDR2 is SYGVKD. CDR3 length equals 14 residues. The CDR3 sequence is CASSAGQITGELFF. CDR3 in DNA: TGTGCCAGCTCCGCGGGACAGATCACCGGGGAGCTGTTTTTT.

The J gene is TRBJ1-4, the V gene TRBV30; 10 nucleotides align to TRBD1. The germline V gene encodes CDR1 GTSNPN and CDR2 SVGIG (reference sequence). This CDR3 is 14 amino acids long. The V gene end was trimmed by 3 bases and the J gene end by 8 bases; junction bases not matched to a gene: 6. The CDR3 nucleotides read TGTGCCTGGAGGGGACAGGGGATGAGGGAAAAACTGTTTTTT. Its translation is CAWRGQGMREKLFF.

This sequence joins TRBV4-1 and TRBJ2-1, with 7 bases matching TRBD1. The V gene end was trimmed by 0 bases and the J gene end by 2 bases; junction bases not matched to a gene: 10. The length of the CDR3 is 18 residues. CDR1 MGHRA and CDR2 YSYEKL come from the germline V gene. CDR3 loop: CASSQDGPPQGTYNEQFF. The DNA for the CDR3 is TGCGCCAGCAGCCAAGATGGCCCCCCACAGGGGACCTACAATGAGCAGTTCTTC.

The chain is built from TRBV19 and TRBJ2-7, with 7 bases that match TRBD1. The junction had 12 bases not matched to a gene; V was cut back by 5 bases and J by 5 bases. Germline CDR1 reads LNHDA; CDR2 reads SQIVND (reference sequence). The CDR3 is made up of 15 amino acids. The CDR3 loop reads CASSGGRGNKNEQYF. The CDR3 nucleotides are TGTGCCAGTAGTGGAGGCAGGGGGAATAAGAACGAGCAGTACTTC.

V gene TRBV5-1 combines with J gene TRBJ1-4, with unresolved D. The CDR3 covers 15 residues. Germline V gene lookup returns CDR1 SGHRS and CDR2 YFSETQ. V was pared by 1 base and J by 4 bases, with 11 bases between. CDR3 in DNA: TGCGCCAGCAGCTTGCTGCCCGGGTTTAATGAAAAACTGTTTTTT. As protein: CASSLLPGFNEKLFF.

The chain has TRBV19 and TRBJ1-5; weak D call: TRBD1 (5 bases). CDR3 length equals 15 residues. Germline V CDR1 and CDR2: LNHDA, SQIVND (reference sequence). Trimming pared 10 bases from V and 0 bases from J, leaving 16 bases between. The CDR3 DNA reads TGTGCCAAACCGCGAACAGGTTATAGCAATCAGCCCCAGCATTTT. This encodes CAKPRTGYSNQPQHF.

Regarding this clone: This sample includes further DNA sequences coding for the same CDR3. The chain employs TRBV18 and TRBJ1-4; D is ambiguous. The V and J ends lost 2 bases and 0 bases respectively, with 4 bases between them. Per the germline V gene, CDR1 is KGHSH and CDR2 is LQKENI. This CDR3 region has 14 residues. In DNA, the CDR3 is TGTGCCAGCTCACCAGGGACAACTAATGAAAAACTGTTTTTT. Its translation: CASSPGTTNEKLFF.

The CDR3 spells CASSRLLETQYF. CDR3 nucleotides: TGTGCCAGCAGCCGGCTCCTGGAGACCCAGTACTTC. The chain recombines TRBV11-2 with TRBJ2-5; no reliable D call. Germline assignment: CDR1 SGHAT and CDR2 FQNNGV. V lost 5 bases to trimming and J lost 5 bases, with 9 bases between them. The CDR3 has 12 amino acids.

The CDR3 is CASSSRETYEQYF. DNA for the CDR3: TGTGCCAGCAGTTCTCGGGAGACCTACGAGCAGTACTTC. The chain carries TRBV28 and TRBJ2-7, with D possibly being TRBD2 (6 bases). CDR3 length equals 13 residues. V shed 4 bases and J shed 2 bases, with 9 bases lying between them. CDR1 is MDHEN, CDR2 SYDVKM, per germline. Full variable domain (outside the CDR3, taken from reference TRBV28 and TRBJ2-7): DVKVTQSSRYLVKRTGEKVFLECVQDMDHENMFWYRQDPGLGLRLIYFSYDVKMKEKGDIPEGYSVSREKKERFSLILESASTNQTSMYLCASSSRETYEQYFGPGTRLTVT.

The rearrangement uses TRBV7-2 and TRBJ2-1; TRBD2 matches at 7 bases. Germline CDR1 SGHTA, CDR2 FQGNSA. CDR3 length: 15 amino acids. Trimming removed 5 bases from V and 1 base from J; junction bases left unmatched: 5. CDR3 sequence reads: CASSMGGRSYNEQFF. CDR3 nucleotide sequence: TGTGCCAGCAGCATGGGGGGGAGGTCCTACAATGAGCAGTTCTTC.

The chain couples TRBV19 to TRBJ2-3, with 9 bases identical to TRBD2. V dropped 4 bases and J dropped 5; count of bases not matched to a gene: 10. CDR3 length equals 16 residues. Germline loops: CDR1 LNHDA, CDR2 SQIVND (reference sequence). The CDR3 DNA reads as TGTGCCAGTAGTAATCGGGCGGGGGGGCGTTTAGATACGCAGTATTTT. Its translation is CASSNRAGGRLDTQYF. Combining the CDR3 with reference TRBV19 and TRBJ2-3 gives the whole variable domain DGGITQSPKYLFRKEGQNVTLSCEQNLNHDAMYWYRQDPGQGLRLIYYSQIVNDFQKGDIAEGYSVSREKKESFPLTVTSAQKNPTAFYLCASSNRAGGRLDTQYFGPGTRLTVL.

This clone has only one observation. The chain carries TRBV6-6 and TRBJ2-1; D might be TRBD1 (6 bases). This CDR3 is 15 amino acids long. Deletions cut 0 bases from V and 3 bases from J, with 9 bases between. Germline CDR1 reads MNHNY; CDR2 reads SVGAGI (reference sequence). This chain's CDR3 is CASSYSWGRYNEQFF. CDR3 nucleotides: TGTGCCAGCAGTTACTCGTGGGGGCGCTACAATGAGCAGTTCTTC.

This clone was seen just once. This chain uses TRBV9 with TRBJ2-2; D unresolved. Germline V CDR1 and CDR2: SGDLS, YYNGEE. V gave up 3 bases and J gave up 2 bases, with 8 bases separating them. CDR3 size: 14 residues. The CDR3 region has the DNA TGTGCCAGCAGCGGGACCATCAACACCGGGGAGCTGTTTTTT. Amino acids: CASSGTINTGELFF.

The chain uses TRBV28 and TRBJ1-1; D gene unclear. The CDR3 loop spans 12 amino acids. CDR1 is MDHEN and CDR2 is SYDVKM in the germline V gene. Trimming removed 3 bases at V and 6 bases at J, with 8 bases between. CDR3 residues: CASSFIFAEAFF. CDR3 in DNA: TGTGCCAGCAGTTTCATATTCGCTGAAGCTTTCTTT.

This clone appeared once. The CDR3 here is CASSGLAANTGELFF. CDR3 bases: TGTGCCAGCAGCGGACTAGCGGCGAACACCGGGGAGCTGTTTTTT. The J gene is TRBJ2-2, the V gene TRBV5-4; 10 bases are shared with TRBD2. The CDR3 spans 15 residues. After removal of 4 bases from V and 0 bases from J, the junction contained 0 bases not matched to a gene. The germline gives CDR1 SGHNT, CDR2 YYREEE (reference sequence).

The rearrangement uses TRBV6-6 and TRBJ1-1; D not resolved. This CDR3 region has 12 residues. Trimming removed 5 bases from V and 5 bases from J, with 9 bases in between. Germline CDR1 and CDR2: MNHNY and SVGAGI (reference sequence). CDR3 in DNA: TGTGCCAGCAGTAGGATGGGGACTGAAGCTTTCTTT. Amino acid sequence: CASSRMGTEAFF.

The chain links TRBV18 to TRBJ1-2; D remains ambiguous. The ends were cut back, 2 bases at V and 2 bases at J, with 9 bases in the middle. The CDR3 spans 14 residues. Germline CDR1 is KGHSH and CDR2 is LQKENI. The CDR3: CASSPAARNYGYTF. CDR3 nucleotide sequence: TGTGCCAGCTCACCAGCGGCGAGAAACTATGGCTACACCTTC.

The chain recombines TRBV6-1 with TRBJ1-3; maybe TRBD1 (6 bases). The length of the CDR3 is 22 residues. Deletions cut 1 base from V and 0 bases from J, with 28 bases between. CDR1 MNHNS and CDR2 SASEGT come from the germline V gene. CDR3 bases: TGTGCCAGCAGTGAAGTTTCCACAGGGATCTCAGTTTATAGTCCCTCTGGAAACACCATATATTTT. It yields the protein CASSEVSTGISVYSPSGNTIYF.

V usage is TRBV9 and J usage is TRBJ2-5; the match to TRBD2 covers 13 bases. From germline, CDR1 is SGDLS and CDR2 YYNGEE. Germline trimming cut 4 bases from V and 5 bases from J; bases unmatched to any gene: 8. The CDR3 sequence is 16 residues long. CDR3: CASSTRLAGGMETQYF. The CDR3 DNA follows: TGTGCCAGCAGCACCCGACTAGCGGGAGGAATGGAGACCCAGTACTTC. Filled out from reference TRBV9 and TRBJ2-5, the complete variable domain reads DSGVTQTPKHLITATGQRVTLRCSPRSGDLSVYWYQQSLDQGLQFLIQYYNGEERAKGNILERFSAQQFPDLHSELNLSSLELGDSALYFCASSTRLAGGMETQYFGPGTRLLVL.

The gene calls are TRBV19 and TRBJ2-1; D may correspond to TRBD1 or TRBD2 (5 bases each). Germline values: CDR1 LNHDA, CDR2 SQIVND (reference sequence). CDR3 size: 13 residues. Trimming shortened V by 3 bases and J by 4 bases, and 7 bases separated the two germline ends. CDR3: CASSMGEYNEQFF. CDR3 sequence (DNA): TGTGCCAGTAGTATGGGGGAGTACAATGAGCAGTTCTTC.

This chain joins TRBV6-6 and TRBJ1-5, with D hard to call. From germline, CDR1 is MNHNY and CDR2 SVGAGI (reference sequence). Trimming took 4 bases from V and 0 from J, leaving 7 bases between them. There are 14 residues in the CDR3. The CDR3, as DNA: TGTGCCAGCAGTTTACGCAGTAGCAATCAGCCCCAGCATTTT. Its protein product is CASSLRSSNQPQHF.

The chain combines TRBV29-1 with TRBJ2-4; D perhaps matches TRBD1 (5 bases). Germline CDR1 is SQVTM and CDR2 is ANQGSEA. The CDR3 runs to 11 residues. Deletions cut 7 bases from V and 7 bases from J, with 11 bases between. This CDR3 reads CSALKGNIQYF. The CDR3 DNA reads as TGCAGCGCACTAAAGGGGAACATTCAGTACTTC.

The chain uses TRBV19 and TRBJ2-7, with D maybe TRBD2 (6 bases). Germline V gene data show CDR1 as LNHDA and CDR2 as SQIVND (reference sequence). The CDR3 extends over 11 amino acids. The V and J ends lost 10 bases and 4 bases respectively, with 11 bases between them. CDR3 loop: CATGEPYEQYF. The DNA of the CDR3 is TGTGCCACGGGGGAACCGTACGAGCAGTACTTC.